There are many counts of the clone carrying this T cell receptor beta chain. What it recognizes is unknown. V gave up 1 base and J gave up 12 bases, with 9 bases separating them. This CDR3 spans 11 amino acids. Germline-derived CDR1 and CDR2 are SGHVS and FQNEAQ. TCRdb analysed the 5' RACE reads with MiXCR anew, one entry per CDR3 protein. The sample lists 100,000 to 150,000 distinct CDR3 sequences; more than 15% were seen once. The data belong to a study of T-cell memory formation after mild COVID-19. Overall study results and limits: Proof of SARS-CoV-2 specificity was absent for the second-wave clones that crested on day 37.

This chain connects TRBV7-8 to TRBJ2-5; no definite D call. The sequence came from an adult woman who had mild COVID-19 (a few samples of this study predate the infection). Cell type and time point are not known. Sequencing was performed on PBMCs or a T cell subset sorted from them (not recorded which). This chain's CDR3 is CASSLGHIKYF. CDR3 coding DNA: TGTGCCAGCAGCTTAGGGCACATCAAGTACTTC.